Listed below are T cell receptor beta chains from one sample, sequenced in a study of blood T cells in healthy people across ages. MiXCR was run by TCRdb on the 5' RACE reads, yielding one entry per CDR3 protein. Altogether 650,000 to 800,000 distinct CDR3 sequences are present, around two fifths being singletons, with the ten largest covering under 20%. Sequencing used blood. The receptors originated from a man between 60 and 75 years old in good health. CDR3s include the opening cysteine and the closing phenylalanine or tryptophan. The order of the fields is J gene, V gene, clone size, D gene, CDR3 DNA, CDR3 protein. D genes are given only for firm matches. Clone size appears in some rows only: once, few, many, or a class for an expanded clone.

j_gene: TRBJ2-5; v_gene: TRBV12-3/TRBV12-4; abundance: few; d_gene: .; CDR3nt: TGTGCCAGCAGTTTCGGGGATGAGACCCAGTACTTC; CDR3aa: CASSFGDETQYF
j_gene: TRBJ2-5; v_gene: TRBV10-3; abundance: few; d_gene: TRBD1; CDR3nt: TGTGCCATCAGTGAGGGACAGGGGCTTCAAGAGACCCAGTACTTC; CDR3aa: CAISEGQGLQETQYF
j_gene: TRBJ2-4; v_gene: TRBV12-3/TRBV12-4; abundance: .; d_gene: TRBD1; CDR3nt: TGTGCCAGCAGTCCGGCCCAGGGGGTAGCCAAAAACATTCAGTACTTC; CDR3aa: CASSPAQGVAKNIQYF
j_gene: TRBJ2-5; v_gene: TRBV7-2; abundance: few; d_gene: .; CDR3nt: TGTGCCAGCAGCTTAGGCGGGGTAGGAGGAGAGACCCAGTACTTC; CDR3aa: CASSLGGVGGETQYF
j_gene: TRBJ2-4; v_gene: TRBV2; abundance: few; d_gene: .; CDR3nt: TGTGCCAGCAGTGAAGCGGTGGTTCAGTACTTC; CDR3aa: CASSEAVVQYF
j_gene: TRBJ2-1; v_gene: TRBV6-5; abundance: few; d_gene: .; CDR3nt: TGTGCCAGCAGTTACAGACAGGAACTCTACAATGAGCAGTTCTTC; CDR3aa: CASSYRQELYNEQFF
j_gene: TRBJ2-4; v_gene: TRBV12-3/TRBV12-4; abundance: .; d_gene: TRBD1; CDR3nt: TGTGCCAGCACCCAACGGACAGGCCATCCGAACATTCAGTACTTC; CDR3aa: CASTQRTGHPNIQYF
j_gene: TRBJ2-7; v_gene: TRBV29-1; abundance: many; d_gene: .; CDR3nt: TGCAGCGTTTCGACAGTCCCCTACGAGCAGTACTTC; CDR3aa: CSVSTVPYEQYF
j_gene: TRBJ2-3; v_gene: TRBV4-1; abundance: .; d_gene: TRBD2; CDR3nt: TGCGCCAGCAGCCAAGCAGGGACTAGCGGGAACACAGATACGCAGTATTTT; CDR3aa: CASSQAGTSGNTDTQYF
j_gene: TRBJ2-7; v_gene: TRBV24-1; abundance: once; d_gene: .; CDR3nt: TGTGCCACCAGTGCCTGGGGCAATGAGCAGTACTTC; CDR3aa: CATSAWGNEQYF
j_gene: TRBJ2-7; v_gene: TRBV27; abundance: .; d_gene: .; CDR3nt: TGTGCCAGCAGAGCCCTACAGCGTTCCTACGAGCAGTACTTC; CDR3aa: CASRALQRSYEQYF
j_gene: TRBJ1-2; v_gene: TRBV7-3; abundance: .; d_gene: .; CDR3nt: TGTGCCAGCAGCTTACCTAACACGGGGAGAGGGTTGATAAACTATGGCTACACCTTC; CDR3aa: CASSLPNTGRGLINYGYTF
j_gene: TRBJ2-3; v_gene: TRBV19; abundance: .; d_gene: .; CDR3nt: TGTGCCAGTAGTATAGGGTCGGCGGGACCCACAGATACGCAGTATTTT; CDR3aa: CASSIGSAGPTDTQYF
j_gene: TRBJ1-1; v_gene: TRBV7-9; abundance: few; d_gene: .; CDR3nt: TGTGCCAGCACCAATCTGGGATCCACTGAAGCTTTCTTT; CDR3aa: CASTNLGSTEAFF
j_gene: TRBJ2-5; v_gene: TRBV7-2; abundance: .; d_gene: .; CDR3nt: TGTGCCGGCAGCCCTGGAGAGACCCAGTACTTC; CDR3aa: CAGSPGETQYF
j_gene: TRBJ2-3; v_gene: TRBV20-1; abundance: few; d_gene: TRBD2; CDR3nt: TGCAGTGCTAGAGTGCCTAGCGGGGGCCTGCCCACGCAGTATTTT; CDR3aa: CSARVPSGGLPTQYF
j_gene: TRBJ1-2; v_gene: TRBV3-1; abundance: .; d_gene: .; CDR3nt: TGTGCCAGCAGAATACAGGGTTTGAACTATGGCTACACCTTC; CDR3aa: CASRIQGLNYGYTF
j_gene: TRBJ2-1; v_gene: TRBV10-3; abundance: .; d_gene: .; CDR3nt: TGTGCCATCAGTGAGGAGGTCTCCGGCAATGAGCAGTTCTTC; CDR3aa: CAISEEVSGNEQFF
j_gene: TRBJ1-2; v_gene: TRBV5-1; abundance: .; d_gene: .; CDR3nt: TGCGCCAGCAGCGGGTGGGCCAGGGCCGAAGCTAACTATGGCTACACCTTC; CDR3aa: CASSGWARAEANYGYTF
j_gene: TRBJ2-2; v_gene: TRBV6-1; abundance: few; d_gene: .; CDR3nt: TGTGCCAGCAGTGGACGGAAGAACACCGGGGAGCTGTTTTTT; CDR3aa: CASSGRKNTGELFF
j_gene: TRBJ2-4; v_gene: TRBV12-3/TRBV12-4; abundance: .; d_gene: .; CDR3nt: TGTGCCAGCAGTTTGTGGGGGAACATTCAGTACTTC; CDR3aa: CASSLWGNIQYF
j_gene: TRBJ2-1; v_gene: TRBV5-4; abundance: .; d_gene: TRBD2; CDR3nt: TGTGCCAGCAGCTTACGTAGGCAACTAGCGGGGGAAATCAATGAGCAGTTCTTC; CDR3aa: CASSLRRQLAGEINEQFF
j_gene: TRBJ2-3; v_gene: TRBV12-3/TRBV12-4; abundance: .; d_gene: .; CDR3nt: TGTGCCAGCAGTTTAGTAAAGTCTAGCACAGATACGCAGTATTTT; CDR3aa: CASSLVKSSTDTQYF
j_gene: TRBJ2-5; v_gene: TRBV3-1; abundance: .; d_gene: .; CDR3nt: TGTGCCAGCAGCCTACGATATAGGGAGACCCAGTACTTC; CDR3aa: CASSLRYRETQYF
j_gene: TRBJ2-1; v_gene: TRBV20-1; abundance: .; d_gene: TRBD2; CDR3nt: TGCAGTGCTAGCGGGGGGACCTCCTCCAATGAGCAGTTCTTC; CDR3aa: CSASGGTSSNEQFF
j_gene: TRBJ1-3; v_gene: TRBV4-3; abundance: .; d_gene: .; CDR3nt: TGCGCCAGCAGCCAAAGTAGCAGGGCTTCTGGAAACACCATATATTTT; CDR3aa: CASSQSSRASGNTIYF
j_gene: TRBJ2-5; v_gene: TRBV10-3; abundance: .; d_gene: TRBD2; CDR3nt: TGTGCCATCAGTGAGTCGATACCGGGACTAGCGGCCGGGGACCAGTACTTC; CDR3aa: CAISESIPGLAAGDQYF
j_gene: TRBJ2-7; v_gene: TRBV29-1; abundance: .; d_gene: TRBD2; CDR3nt: TGCAGCGTTGAAGGGGCCGGGGGGTACGAGCAGTACTTC; CDR3aa: CSVEGAGGYEQYF
j_gene: TRBJ2-1; v_gene: TRBV7-9; abundance: .; d_gene: .; CDR3nt: TGTGCCAGCAGCCCAGGGGGGGGGGAGGATGAGCAGTTCTTC; CDR3aa: CASSPGGGEDEQFF
j_gene: TRBJ2-3; v_gene: TRBV6-6; abundance: .; d_gene: TRBD2; CDR3nt: TGTGCCAGCAGTTACACCCAGAGGAGCGGGGGGGCCAATACGCAGTATTTT; CDR3aa: CASSYTQRSGGANTQYF
j_gene: TRBJ2-5; v_gene: TRBV20-1; abundance: .; d_gene: .; CDR3nt: TGCAGTGCTAGGCCACAGGGCCAAGAGACCCAGTACTTC; CDR3aa: CSARPQGQETQYF
j_gene: TRBJ2-1; v_gene: TRBV11-2; abundance: once; d_gene: .; CDR3nt: TGTGCCAGCAGCATACCAACGGGAGTCTCCTACAATGAGCAGTTCTTC; CDR3aa: CASSIPTGVSYNEQFF
j_gene: TRBJ2-7; v_gene: TRBV30; abundance: once; d_gene: TRBD1; CDR3nt: TGTGTCGGTGGACAGGGGAACGTTTACGAGCAGTACTTC; CDR3aa: CVGGQGNVYEQYF
j_gene: TRBJ2-3; v_gene: TRBV6-5; abundance: few; d_gene: TRBD1; CDR3nt: TGTGCCAGCGGGTCACAGGGGAGCACAGATACGCAGTATTTT; CDR3aa: CASGSQGSTDTQYF
j_gene: TRBJ1-5; v_gene: TRBV20-1; abundance: .; d_gene: .; CDR3nt: TGCAGTGCTGAAGGGGCGACAAGCAATCAGCCCCAGCATTTT; CDR3aa: CSAEGATSNQPQHF
j_gene: TRBJ2-1; v_gene: TRBV20-1; abundance: few; d_gene: .; CDR3nt: TGCAGTGCTAGCGCCACCCAAGAGCAGTTCTTC; CDR3aa: CSASATQEQFF
j_gene: TRBJ2-3; v_gene: TRBV9; abundance: .; d_gene: .; CDR3nt: TGTGCCAGCAGCGTATGGAACAGACCTGGTGGAGATACGCAGTATTTT; CDR3aa: CASSVWNRPGGDTQYF
j_gene: TRBJ2-2; v_gene: TRBV10-3; abundance: .; d_gene: .; CDR3nt: TGTGCCGTCAGTGAAGCAGGGCGGGTGCTGTTTTTT; CDR3aa: CAVSEAGRVLFF
j_gene: TRBJ2-3; v_gene: TRBV9; abundance: .; d_gene: .; CDR3nt: TGTGCCAGCAGCGTGGGGGTGACAGGACGCTCCACAGATACGCAGTATTTT; CDR3aa: CASSVGVTGRSTDTQYF
j_gene: TRBJ2-7; v_gene: TRBV7-2; abundance: .; d_gene: .; CDR3nt: TGTGCCAGCAGCTCGACTAGGAACTCGGGTAGCGAGCAGTACTTC; CDR3aa: CASSSTRNSGSEQYF